This is a list of T cell receptor beta chains from one sample in a study of cytotoxic CD8 clonotypes in ibrutinib-treated CLL. Assay: immunoSEQ multiplex PCR; the TCRdb copy retains only in-frame clones and omits some. The top ten clones hold roughly 6% of a sample with some 350,000 clones, roughly 70% of them seen once. The specimen comprised PBMCs, sampled after 36 months of ibrutinib treatment. All receptors derive from a human donor with chronic lymphocytic leukemia. Both conserved end residues are part of each CDR3. The D gene is left open where the match is weak. Some rows mark clone size as missing; the rest say once, few, many or name a class of expanded clone.

NA	TRBV5-1	TRBD1	TRBJ2-5	CASSLPGQARETQYF	TGCGCCAGCAGCTTACCGGGACAGGCTAGGGAGACCCAGTACTTC
NA	TRBV29-1	TRBD1	TRBJ2-1	CSGTGESPYNEQFF	TGCAGCGGAACAGGGGAATCCCCCTACAATGAGCAGTTCTTC
NA	TRBV9	NA	TRBJ2-6	CASSRGPNSGANVLTF	TGTGCCAGCAGTCGAGGACCAAACTCTGGGGCCAACGTCCTGACTTTC
NA	TRBV6-5	NA	TRBJ1-5	CASRGLAGNQPQHF	TGTGCCAGTAGGGGGTTGGCGGGCAATCAGCCCCAGCATTTT
NA	TRBV5-1	NA	TRBJ2-2	CASSLLWVGELFF	TGCGCCAGCAGCTTGCTATGGGTTGGGGAGCTGTTTTTT
few	TRBV10-1	TRBD2	TRBJ2-7	CASSDAGLAGVYEQYF	TGCGCCAGCAGTGACGCCGGACTAGCGGGAGTTTACGAGCAGTACTTC
NA	TRBV4-3	TRBD1	TRBJ1-2	CASSQENLGQSPFGYTF	TGCGCCAGCAGCCAAGAGAACTTGGGACAGAGCCCTTTTGGCTACACCTTC
NA	TRBV9	TRBD1	TRBJ2-1	CASSVEGTDYNEQFF	TGTGCCAGCAGCGTAGAAGGGACAGATTACAATGAGCAGTTCTTC
NA	TRBV6-5	NA	TRBJ2-4	CASSYAFYRENIQYF	TGTGCCAGCAGTTACGCCTTTTACAGGGAAAACATTCAGTACTTC
NA	TRBV6-5	NA	TRBJ2-7	CASSYSEGSEQYF	TGTGCCAGCAGTTACTCGGAGGGGAGCGAGCAGTACTTC
NA	TRBV19	NA	TRBJ1-3	CASSIPGARGNTIYF	TGTGCCAGTAGTATCCCGGGGGCGCGTGGAAACACCATATATTTT
NA	TRBV6-1	NA	TRBJ1-5	CASSPTGFNQPQHF	TGTGCCAGTTCACCGACAGGCTTCAATCAGCCCCAGCATTTT